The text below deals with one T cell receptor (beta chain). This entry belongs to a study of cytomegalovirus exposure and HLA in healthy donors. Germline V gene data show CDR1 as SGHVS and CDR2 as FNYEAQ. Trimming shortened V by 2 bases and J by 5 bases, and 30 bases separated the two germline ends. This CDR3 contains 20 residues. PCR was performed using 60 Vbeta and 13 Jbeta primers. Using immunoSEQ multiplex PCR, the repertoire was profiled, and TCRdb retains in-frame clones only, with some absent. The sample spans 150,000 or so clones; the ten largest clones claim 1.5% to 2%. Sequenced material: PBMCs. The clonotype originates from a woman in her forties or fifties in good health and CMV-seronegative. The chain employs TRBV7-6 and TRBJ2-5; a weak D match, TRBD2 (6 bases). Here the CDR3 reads CASSLKEPLRGHLKGETQYF. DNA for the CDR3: TGTGCCAGCAGCTTAAAGGAGCCCCTGCGGGGCCACCTTAAAGGGGAGACCCAGTACTTC.